Presented here are 24 T cell receptor beta chains from one specimen sequenced in a study of blood T cell repertoires in COVID-19 (TCRdb year 2020). Preparation of the library involved the immunoSEQ multiplex PCR assay. TCRdb took this table from immuneACCESS and kept in-frame rearrangements with V and J called. Such tables lack part of the clones; where checked against another copy, unresolved V genes explain under half of the gap, and the rest is unexplained. The sample table holds under 250,000 clones, of which 87% were seen once. The ten top clones hold around 3% of the sample. What was sequenced was peripheral blood. The receptors shown here come from a man aged 18 to 29 with active or convalescent COVID-19.

This chain links TRBV5-6 with TRBJ1-3; D is undetermined. In germline, CDR1 is SGHDT, CDR2 YYEEEE. CDR3 length: 15 residues. Trimming took 4 bases from V and 2 from J, leaving 13 bases between them. This chain's CDR3 is CASSPTGRAGNTIYF. The CDR3 nucleotides are TGTGCCAGCAGCCCCACGGGAAGAGCTGGAAACACCATATATTTT.

The chain uses TRBV23-1 and TRBJ1-1; D gene ambiguous. TRBV23-1 has ORF status, its function being uncertain. The CDR3 extends over 16 amino acids. The V end was cut by 7 bases, the J end by 5 bases, with 23 bases between. The CDR3 bases are TGCGCCAGCACCTCCCAGGAGCGGGCCCCGGAAACTGAAGCTTTCTTT. Amino acid sequence: CASTSQERAPETEAFF.

This chain uses TRBV5-4 with TRBJ2-3, with D perhaps matching TRBD2 (5 bases). CDR1 is SGHNT and CDR2 is YYREEE in the germline V gene (reference sequence). V was pared by 4 bases and J by 0 bases, with 9 bases between. The CDR3 contains 14 residues. CDR3 protein: CASSLRTSTDTQYF. The CDR3 bases are TGTGCCAGCAGCCTACGGACTAGCACAGATACGCAGTATTTT.

The chain employs TRBV21-1 and TRBJ1-5; the DNA was not compared with TRBD1, the D call given in the table. TRBV21-1 is termed a pseudogene. The CDR3 runs to 18 residues. The CDR3 bases are TGTGCCAGCAGCTCCCCGGGCGGACAGAGCCTTAGCAATCAGCCCCAGCATTTT. Amino acid sequence: CASSSPGGQSLSNQPQHF.

V gene TRBV11-3 combines with J gene TRBJ2-3, with unresolved D. Germline CDR1 is SGHNT and CDR2 is YENEEA. There are 16 residues in the CDR3. Trimming stripped 5 bases from V and 5 bases from J, with 20 bases between. Here the CDR3 DNA reads TGTGCCAGCAGCAAAGGCCTGGGTCTAGAGAGAGATACGCAGTATTTT. This sequence encodes CASSKGLGLERDTQYF.

This rearrangement joins TRBV30 to TRBJ2-6; D possibly corresponds to TRBD1 (6 bases). This CDR3 has 15 residues. Germline V gene lookup returns CDR1 GTSNPN and CDR2 SVGIG (reference sequence). With 2 bases removed from V and 0 bases from J, the gap between germline ends came to 8 bases. CDR3 sequence (DNA): TGTGCCTGGAGTAGGGGGAACTCTGGGGCCAACGTCCTGACTTTC. The encoded protein is CAWSRGNSGANVLTF.

This sequence joins TRBV21-1 and TRBJ1-6. TRBV21-1 is annotated as a pseudogene. The CDR3 spans 15 residues. The CDR3 DNA reads as TGTGCCAGCAGCCGCCCGGAGCGCGATAATTCACCCCTCCACTTT. Its protein is CASSRPERDNSPLHF.

As to this clone: This sample includes further DNA sequences coding for the same CDR3. The chain uses TRBV7-3 and TRBJ2-3, with D perhaps matching TRBD2 (6 bases). V dropped 4 bases and J dropped 1 base, with 9 bases sitting between them. The CDR3 has 14 amino acids. CDR1 is SGHTA, CDR2 FQGTGA, per germline. The CDR3 is CASSSSSGTDTQYF. The CDR3 DNA reads TGTGCCAGCAGCTCTTCTAGCGGCACAGATACGCAGTATTTT.

V usage is TRBV27 and J usage is TRBJ1-6; weak D call: TRBD1 (6 bases). V gave up 8 bases and J gave up 4 bases, with 12 bases separating them. This CDR3 region has 14 residues. Looked up from germline, CDR1 is MNHEY and CDR2 is SMNVEV (reference sequence). CDR3 protein: CASSGQTYNSPLHF. In DNA form, the CDR3 reads TGTGCCAGCTCCGGACAGACTTATAATTCACCCCTCCACTTT.

The rearrangement joins TRBV20-1 to TRBJ2-1; 13 nucleotides align to TRBD2. The V gene's germline CDR1 is DFQATT and CDR2 SNEGSKA (reference sequence). With 3 bases clipped from V and 0 bases from J, the junction kept 2 bases outside the gene matches. CDR3 length equals 16 residues. CDR3 nucleotide sequence: TGCAGTGCTAGTGGACTAGCGGGAGACTCCTACAATGAGCAGTTCTTC. Amino acids: CSASGLAGDSYNEQFF.

This clone was observed a handful of times. The chain is built from TRBV11-2 and TRBJ1-5, with D maybe TRBD1 (6 bases). The CDR3 runs to 14 residues. Between the trimmed V and J ends, which lost 5 bases and 2 bases, there was a span of 10 bases. Germline loops: CDR1 SGHAT, CDR2 FQNNGV. The CDR3 protein is CASSIAGGNQPQHF. The CDR3 coding sequence is TGTGCCAGCAGCATCGCAGGGGGCAATCAGCCCCAGCATTTT. The full variable domain, rest sourced from reference TRBV11-2 and TRBJ1-5, is EAGVAQSPRYKIIEKRQSVAFWCNPISGHATLYWYQQILGQGPKLLIQFQNNGVVDDSQLPKDRFSAERLKGVDSTLKIQPAKLEDSAVYLCASSIAGGNQPQHFGDGTRLSIL.

The chain joins TRBV28 to TRBJ1-2, with a possible D match to TRBD1 (5 bases). CDR1 is MDHEN and CDR2 is SYDVKM in the germline V gene. V lost 7 bases to trimming and J lost 4 bases, with 19 bases between them. The CDR3 runs to 15 residues. CDR3 in DNA: TGTGCCAGCAACCTAGGCCAGGGCCCGGGCTATGGCTACACCTTC. As protein: CASNLGQGPGYGYTF.

The chain has TRBV10-3 and TRBJ2-4; possible D gene TRBD2, 6 bases. The CDR3 loop spans 14 amino acids. Trimming cost V 3 bases and J 8 bases, with 14 bases left between them. Germline CDR1 reads ENHRY; CDR2 reads SYGVKD. The CDR3 coding sequence is TGTGCCATCAGTGAAATAGGGAGGTCTGACATTCAGTACTTC. Translation: CAISEIGRSDIQYF.

This clone was seen a single time. This sequence joins TRBV4-2 and TRBJ2-1; 16 positions match TRBD2. The germline CDR1 and CDR2 sequences are LGHNA and YNFKEQ. V lost 4 bases to trimming and J lost 7 bases; unmatched junction nucleotides: 7. This CDR3 comprises 17 residues. The CDR3 region is CASSPEGLAGGRNEQFF. The CDR3, as DNA: TGTGCCAGCAGCCCTGAGGGACTAGCGGGAGGGCGAAATGAGCAGTTCTTC.

In DNA form, the CDR3 reads TGTGCCAGCAGCCCTCTTGGGGCTTCCTACGAGCAGTACTTC. It encodes CASSPLGASYEQYF. The V gene is TRBV7-9, the J gene TRBJ2-7; tentative D call: TRBD1 (5 bases). Looked up from germline, CDR1 is SEHNR and CDR2 is FQNEAQ (reference sequence). The CDR3 totals 14 residues. Trimming cost V 5 bases and J 1 base, with 12 bases left between them.

The J gene is TRBJ1-4, the V gene TRBV5-1, with TRBD1 matching 7 bases. The CDR3 sequence is 15 residues long. V dropped 5 bases and J dropped 0; count of bases not matched to a gene: 4. Germline V lookup: CDR1 SGHRS, CDR2 YFSETQ. CDR3 loop: CASRRQGATNEKLFF. The CDR3 DNA follows: TGCGCCAGCAGAAGACAGGGTGCAACTAATGAAAAACTGTTTTTT.

This clone was found once. The rearrangement uses TRBV18 and TRBJ2-7; 12 nucleotides agree with TRBD2. Germline CDR1 is KGHSH and CDR2 is LQKENI. The CDR3 sequence is 15 residues long. Trimming cost V 4 bases and J 6 bases; bases outside gene matches: 7. The CDR3 protein is CASSQRLAGVSEQYF. CDR3 bases: TGTGCCAGCTCACAGAGACTAGCGGGAGTCTCCGAGCAGTACTTC.

The V gene is TRBV7-2, the J gene TRBJ2-1; TRBD2 matches 13 bases. CDR3 length: 19 amino acids. Germline V gene sequence: CDR1 SGHTA, CDR2 FQGNSA. V lost 5 bases and J lost 2; bases outside the gene matches: 12. CDR3 sequence (DNA): TGTGCCAGCAGCCCAATGACTAGCGGGGGGACCTCCACCTACAATGAGCAGTTCTTC. Amino acid sequence: CASSPMTSGGTSTYNEQFF. Complete variable domain (other parts from reference TRBV7-2 and TRBJ2-1): GAGVSQSPSNKVTEKGKDVELRCDPISGHTALYWYRQSLGQGLEFLIYFQGNSAPDKSGLPSDRFSAERTGGSVSTLTIQRTQQEDSAVYLCASSPMTSGGTSTYNEQFFGPGTRLTVL.

V and J are TRBV10-3 and TRBJ1-1, with 12 bases identical to TRBD1. Germline-derived CDR1 and CDR2 are ENHRY and SYGVKD. V dropped 4 bases and J dropped 3; count of bases not matched to a gene: 6. The CDR3 runs to 16 residues. The CDR3 region has the DNA TGTGCCATCAGTGCGGGGACAGGGGGCTTGGACACTGAAGCTTTCTTT. This codes for CAISAGTGGLDTEAFF.

V is TRBV19 and J is TRBJ1-2; no definite D call. The germline V and J ends were trimmed by 4 bases and 1 base, with 10 bases remaining between them. This CDR3 region has 14 residues. Germline V gene data show CDR1 as LNHDA and CDR2 as SQIVND (reference sequence). Here the CDR3 reads CASSTSLINYGYTF. In DNA form, the CDR3 reads TGTGCCAGTAGTACTAGCCTAATTAACTATGGCTACACCTTC.

For this clone: Other nucleotide sequences from this sample produce the same CDR3. The gene calls are TRBV5-1 and TRBJ1-1; D unclear. This CDR3 has 13 amino acids. Germline V CDR1 and CDR2: SGHRS, YFSETQ. With 0 bases removed from V and 4 bases from J, the gap between germline ends came to 7 bases. The CDR3 protein is CASSLGGGTEAFF. Here the CDR3 DNA reads TGCGCCAGCAGCTTGGGCGGAGGCACTGAAGCTTTCTTT.

The CDR3 bases are TGTGCCAGCAGCTTAGGGGCATCGACCTACGAGCAGTACTTC. Amino acid sequence: CASSLGASTYEQYF. V and J are TRBV7-6 and TRBJ2-7, with D uncertain. Germline CDR1 SGHVS, CDR2 FNYEAQ. This CDR3 has 14 residues. Trimming removed 1 base from V and 2 bases from J, with 9 bases in between. Combining the CDR3 with reference TRBV7-6 and TRBJ2-7 gives the whole variable domain GAGVSQSPRYKVTKRGQDVALRCDPISGHVSLYWYRQALGQGPEFLTYFNYEAQQDKSGLPNDRFSAERPEGSISTLTIQRTEQRDSAMYRCASSLGASTYEQYFGPGTRLTVT.

This chain connects TRBV6-5 to TRBJ1-6; D is undetermined. V lost 6 bases and J 7 bases, leaving 10 bases between the germline ends. Per the germline V gene, CDR1 is MNHEY and CDR2 is SVGAGI. The CDR3 loop spans 13 amino acids. The CDR3 DNA reads as TGTGCCAGCAGGGATAAGAGGAATTCACCCCTCCACTTT. This gives the protein CASRDKRNSPLHF.

This clone was picked up a small number of times. Other DNA sequences in the same sample also yield this CDR3. The chain employs TRBV7-2 and TRBJ2-7, with D uncertain. V was clipped by 4 bases and J by 3 bases, with 4 bases between them. The CDR3 has 11 residues. The germline V gene encodes CDR1 SGHTA and CDR2 FQGNSA. The CDR3 spells CASSSLYEQYF. CDR3 sequence (DNA): TGTGCCAGCAGCTCACTCTACGAGCAGTACTTC.